This T cell receptor beta chain was found in a study of patients and donors after allogeneic stem cell transplantation. This CDR3 comprises 14 residues. V was clipped by 6 bases and J by 5 bases, with 16 bases between them. TCRdb redid the calling of the RT-PCR reads with MiXCR, one entry per CDR3 protein. The data contain 150,000 to 250,000 distinct CDR3 sequences, around 41% of them singletons. The genes are TRBV12-3 or TRBV12-4 and TRBJ1-1; tentative D call: TRBD1 (6 bases). The receptor comes from a human donor who was either an allogeneic HSCT recipient or a stem cell or donor lymphocyte infusion donor (not recorded which). It is not recorded whose cells these are; they may come from a transplant donor. The sequencing input was blood, either unsorted or a sorted T cell fraction (not recorded which). The chain's CDR3 is CASRNRVSWTEAFF. CDR3 sequence (DNA): TGTGCCAGCAGAAACAGGGTGTCCTGGACTGAAGCTTTCTTT.